This entry is about one T cell receptor beta chain. Given a much more abundant clone one base away, this may be a read error. This entry belongs to a study of molecular identifiers for immune sequencing clone quantification. Germline V gives CDR1 MDHEN, CDR2 SYDVKM. This CDR3 is 14 amino acids long. Germline trimming cut 8 bases from V and 4 bases from J; bases unmatched to any gene: 7. From the PCR reads, TCRdb called clonotypes with MiXCR, one entry per CDR3 protein. The sample has approximately 320,000 distinct CDR3 sequences; about 22% are singletons. The rearrangement uses TRBV28 and TRBJ2-5; 10 bases align to TRBD1. Material for sequencing was naive CD8+ T cells from blood, with Jurkat cell RNA spiked in. The sample's subset: FACS-sorted CD8+CD4-CCR7+CD45RA+ naive T cells. The sequence derives from a human donor in good health. Some libraries in this study had Jurkat cell RNA spiked in. The CDR3: CASGQTGGSETQYF. CDR3 in DNA: TGTGCCAGCGGCCAGACAGGGGGCTCAGAGACCCAGTACTTC.